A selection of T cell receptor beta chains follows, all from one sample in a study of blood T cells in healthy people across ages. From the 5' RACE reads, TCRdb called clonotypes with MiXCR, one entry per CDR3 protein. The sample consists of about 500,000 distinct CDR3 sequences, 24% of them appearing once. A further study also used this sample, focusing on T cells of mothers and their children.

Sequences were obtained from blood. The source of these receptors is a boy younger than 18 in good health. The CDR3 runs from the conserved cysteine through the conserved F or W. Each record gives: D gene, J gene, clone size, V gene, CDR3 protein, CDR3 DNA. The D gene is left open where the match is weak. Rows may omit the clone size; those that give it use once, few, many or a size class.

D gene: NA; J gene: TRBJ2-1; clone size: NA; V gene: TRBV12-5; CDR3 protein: CASGGAGASYNEQFF; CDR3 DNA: TGTGCTAGTGGAGGGGCGGGGGCCTCCTACAATGAGCAGTTCTTC
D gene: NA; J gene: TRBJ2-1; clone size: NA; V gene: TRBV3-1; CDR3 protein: CASSQDNPAKQFF; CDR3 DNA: TGTGCCAGCAGCCAAGATAACCCGGCCAAGCAGTTCTTC
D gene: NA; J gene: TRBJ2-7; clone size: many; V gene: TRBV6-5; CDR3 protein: CASSFGPPGSYEQYF; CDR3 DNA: TGTGCCAGCAGTTTCGGGCCACCTGGGTCCTACGAGCAGTACTTC
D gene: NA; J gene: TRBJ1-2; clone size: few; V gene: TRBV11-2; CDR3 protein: CASSQDRSNNYGYTF; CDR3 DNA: TGTGCCAGCAGCCAAGACAGGAGTAATAACTATGGCTACACCTTC
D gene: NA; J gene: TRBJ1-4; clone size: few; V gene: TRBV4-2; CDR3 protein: CASSQRTTNEKLFF; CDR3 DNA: TGTGCCAGCAGCCAAAGAACAACTAATGAAAAACTGTTTTTT
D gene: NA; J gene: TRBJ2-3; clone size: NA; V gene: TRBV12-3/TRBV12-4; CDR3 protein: CASSTRQLGTDTQYF; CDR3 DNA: TGTGCCAGCAGCACTCGGCAACTAGGCACAGATACGCAGTATTTT
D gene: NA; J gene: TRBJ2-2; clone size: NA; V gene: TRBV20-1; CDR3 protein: CSAPLRALGGELFF; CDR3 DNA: TGCAGTGCTCCGTTGAGGGCCCTCGGCGGGGAGCTGTTTTTT
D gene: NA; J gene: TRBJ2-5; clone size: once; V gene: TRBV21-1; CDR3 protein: CASSKALLDREAEETQHF; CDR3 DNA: TGTGCCAGCAGCAAAGCGCTTTTGGACAGGGAGGCCGAAGAGACCCAGCACTTC
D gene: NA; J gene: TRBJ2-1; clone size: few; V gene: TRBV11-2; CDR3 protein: CASSLLGSRGEQFF; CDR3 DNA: TGTGCCAGCAGCCTCCTAGGTTCGAGAGGTGAGCAGTTCTTC
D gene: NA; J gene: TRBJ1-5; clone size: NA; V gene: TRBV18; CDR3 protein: CASSDKGGNQPQHF; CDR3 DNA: TGTGCCAGCTCGGACAAAGGGGGCAATCAGCCCCAGCATTTT
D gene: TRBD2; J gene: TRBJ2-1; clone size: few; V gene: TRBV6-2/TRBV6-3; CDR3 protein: CASSSLTLAVSSYNEQFF; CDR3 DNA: TGTGCCAGCAGTTCCCTCACGCTAGCGGTAAGCTCCTACAATGAGCAGTTCTTC
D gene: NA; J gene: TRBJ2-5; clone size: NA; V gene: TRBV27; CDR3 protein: CASSPEGRISGTQYF; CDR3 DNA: TGTGCCAGCAGTCCTGAGGGACGCATCTCCGGCACCCAGTACTTC
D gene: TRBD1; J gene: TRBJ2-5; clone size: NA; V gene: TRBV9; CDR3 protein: CASSVVTGVRETQYF; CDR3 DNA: TGTGCCAGCAGCGTAGTTACAGGGGTACGAGAGACCCAGTACTTC
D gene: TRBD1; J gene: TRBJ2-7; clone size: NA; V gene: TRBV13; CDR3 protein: CASQARDSSYEQYF; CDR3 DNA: TGTGCCAGCCAGGCCCGGGACAGTTCCTACGAGCAGTACTTC
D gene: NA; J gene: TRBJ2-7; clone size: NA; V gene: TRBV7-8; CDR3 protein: CASSLEAGTSYEQYF; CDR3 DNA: TGTGCCAGCAGCTTAGAGGCAGGAACCTCCTACGAGCAGTACTTC
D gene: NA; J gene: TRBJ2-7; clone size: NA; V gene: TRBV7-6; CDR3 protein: CASSLEGATYEQYF; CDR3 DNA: TGTGCCAGCAGCTTGGAGGGGGCAACCTACGAGCAGTACTTC
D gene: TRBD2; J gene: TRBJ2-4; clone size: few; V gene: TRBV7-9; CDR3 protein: CASSPGTSGRADIQYF; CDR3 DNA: TGTGCCAGCAGCCCCGGGACTAGCGGGAGAGCAGACATTCAGTACTTC
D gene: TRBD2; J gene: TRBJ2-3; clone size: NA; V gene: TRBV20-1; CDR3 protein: CSARRTSGLTDTQYF; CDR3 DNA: TGCAGTGCTAGGAGGACTAGCGGGCTGACAGATACGCAGTATTTT
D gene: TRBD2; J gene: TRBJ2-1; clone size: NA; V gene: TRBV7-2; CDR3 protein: CASSLEPSGLYNEQFF; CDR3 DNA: TGTGCCAGCAGCTTAGAGCCTAGCGGGTTATACAATGAGCAGTTCTTC
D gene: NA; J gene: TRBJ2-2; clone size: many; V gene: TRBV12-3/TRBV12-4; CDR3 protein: CASSPPGVNTGELFF; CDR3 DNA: TGTGCCAGCAGCCCACCGGGGGTCAACACCGGGGAGCTGTTTTTT
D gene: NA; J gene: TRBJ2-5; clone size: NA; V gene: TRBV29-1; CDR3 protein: CSVPSSGLVETQYF; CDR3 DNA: TGCAGCGTTCCTTCATCAGGGTTGGTCGAGACCCAGTACTTC
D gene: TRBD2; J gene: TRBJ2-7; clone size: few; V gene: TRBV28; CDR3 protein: CASGLGLAGVNGYEQYF; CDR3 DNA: TGTGCCAGCGGCTTGGGACTAGCGGGAGTAAATGGGTACGAGCAGTACTTC
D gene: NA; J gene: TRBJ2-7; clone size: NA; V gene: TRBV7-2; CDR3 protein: CASSLEGEYYEQYF; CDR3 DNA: TGTGCCAGCAGCTTAGAGGGGGAATACTACGAGCAGTACTTC
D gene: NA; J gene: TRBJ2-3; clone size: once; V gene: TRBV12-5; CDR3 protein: CASGLGGASTDTQYF; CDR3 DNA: TGTGCTAGTGGTTTAGGTGGGGCCAGCACAGATACGCAGTATTTT
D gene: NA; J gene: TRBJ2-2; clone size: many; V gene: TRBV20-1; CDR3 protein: CSARTPGAETGELFF; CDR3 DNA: TGCAGTGCTAGGACGCCAGGGGCGGAAACCGGGGAGCTGTTTTTT
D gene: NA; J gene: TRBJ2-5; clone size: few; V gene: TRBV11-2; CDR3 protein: CASSPSSGQETQYF; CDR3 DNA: TGTGCCAGCAGCCCCTCCTCGGGGCAAGAGACCCAGTACTTC
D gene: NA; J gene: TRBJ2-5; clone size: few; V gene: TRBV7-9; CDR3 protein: CASSLARRVAGLQETQYF; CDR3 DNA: TGTGCCAGCAGCTTAGCGCGCAGAGTCGCAGGTTTGCAAGAGACCCAGTACTTC
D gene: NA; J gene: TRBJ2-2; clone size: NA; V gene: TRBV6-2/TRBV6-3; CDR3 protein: CASTPLNTGELFF; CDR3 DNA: TGTGCCAGCACGCCCCTTAACACCGGGGAGCTGTTTTTT
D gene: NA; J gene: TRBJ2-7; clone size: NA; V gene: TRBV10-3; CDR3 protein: CAIRLGGPSYEQYF; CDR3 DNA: TGTGCCATCCGGCTTGGGGGCCCATCCTACGAGCAGTACTTC
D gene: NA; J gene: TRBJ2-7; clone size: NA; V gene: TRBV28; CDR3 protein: CASSLGGQGGVYEQYF; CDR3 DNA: TGTGCCAGCAGTTTAGGGGGGCAGGGGGGAGTGTACGAGCAGTACTTC
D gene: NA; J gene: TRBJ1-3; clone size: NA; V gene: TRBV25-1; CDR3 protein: CASRESSSRPGNTIYF; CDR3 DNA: TGTGCCAGCAGAGAGTCCTCCTCCAGGCCTGGAAACACCATATATTTT
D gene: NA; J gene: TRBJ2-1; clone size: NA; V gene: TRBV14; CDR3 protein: CASSQLGSYNEQFF; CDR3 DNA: TGTGCCAGCAGCCAACTCGGTTCCTACAATGAGCAGTTCTTC
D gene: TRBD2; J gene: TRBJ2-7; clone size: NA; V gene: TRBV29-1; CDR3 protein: CSVEDTLAGVPYEQYF; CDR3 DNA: TGCAGCGTTGAAGATACCTTAGCGGGGGTTCCCTACGAGCAGTACTTC